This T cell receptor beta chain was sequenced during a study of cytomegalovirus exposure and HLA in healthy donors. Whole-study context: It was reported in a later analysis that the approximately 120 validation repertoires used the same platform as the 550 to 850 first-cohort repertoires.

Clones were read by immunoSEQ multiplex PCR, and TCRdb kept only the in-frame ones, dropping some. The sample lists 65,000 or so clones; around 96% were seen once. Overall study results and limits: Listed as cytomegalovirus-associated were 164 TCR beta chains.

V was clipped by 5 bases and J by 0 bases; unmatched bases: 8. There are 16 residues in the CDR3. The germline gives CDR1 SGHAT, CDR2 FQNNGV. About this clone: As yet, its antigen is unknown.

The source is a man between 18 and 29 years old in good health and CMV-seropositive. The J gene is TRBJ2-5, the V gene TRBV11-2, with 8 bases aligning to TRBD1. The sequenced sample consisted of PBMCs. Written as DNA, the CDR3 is TGTGCCAGCAGCCGAAGGACAGGGTGGGACCAAGAGACCCAGTACTTC. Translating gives CASSRRTGWDQETQYF.